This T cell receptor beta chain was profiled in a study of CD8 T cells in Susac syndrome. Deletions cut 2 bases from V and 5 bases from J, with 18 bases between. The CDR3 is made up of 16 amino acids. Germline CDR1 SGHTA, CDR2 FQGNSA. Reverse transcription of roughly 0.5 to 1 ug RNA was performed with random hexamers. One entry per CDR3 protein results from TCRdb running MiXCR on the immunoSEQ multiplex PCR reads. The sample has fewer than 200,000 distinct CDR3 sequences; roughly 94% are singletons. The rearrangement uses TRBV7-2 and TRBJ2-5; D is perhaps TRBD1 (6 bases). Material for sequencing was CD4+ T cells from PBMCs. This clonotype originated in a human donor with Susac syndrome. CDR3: CASSLRYGLQGETQYF. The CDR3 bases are TGTGCCAGCAGCTTACGTTACGGACTGCAGGGGGAGACCCAGTACTTC.